This T cell receptor (beta chain) originates from a study of beta chain features in type 1 diabetes. The overall study: When patients were set against healthy donors, age, gender and cell yields were similar. Study results and caveats: The study notes PCR might favor shorter templates equally in patients and controls. In every one of the four CD4+ subsets, TCRB CDR3s were moderately but significantly shorter in Type 1 diabetes patients.

On this clone: The antigen remains undetermined.

Germline V gene lookup returns CDR1 SGHNT and CDR2 YYREEE (reference sequence). The CDR3 contains 15 residues. Unmatched junction bases numbered 5, after V lost 4 bases and J lost 6 bases. Expressed TCRB transcripts were sequenced after all isolated RNA was converted to cDNA. The method was immunoSEQ multiplex PCR; TCRdb's version includes in-frame clones alone and lacks a portion of them. The sample lists more than 300,000 clones; around 9.6% were seen once. Sorted CD4+ subsets: naive, central memory, regulatory, stem cell-like memory (CD45RO/CCR7/CD25/CD127/CD95/CD27 panel). The rearrangement joins TRBV5-4 to TRBJ2-6; 9 bases fit TRBD1. This receptor was obtained from a man younger than 40 with type 1 diabetes. Sequencing input: central memory CD4+ T cells from blood. In DNA, the CDR3 is TGTGCCAGCAGCCCCGGACAGGGGAAGGCCAACGTCCTGACTTTC. It translates to CASSPGQGKANVLTF.